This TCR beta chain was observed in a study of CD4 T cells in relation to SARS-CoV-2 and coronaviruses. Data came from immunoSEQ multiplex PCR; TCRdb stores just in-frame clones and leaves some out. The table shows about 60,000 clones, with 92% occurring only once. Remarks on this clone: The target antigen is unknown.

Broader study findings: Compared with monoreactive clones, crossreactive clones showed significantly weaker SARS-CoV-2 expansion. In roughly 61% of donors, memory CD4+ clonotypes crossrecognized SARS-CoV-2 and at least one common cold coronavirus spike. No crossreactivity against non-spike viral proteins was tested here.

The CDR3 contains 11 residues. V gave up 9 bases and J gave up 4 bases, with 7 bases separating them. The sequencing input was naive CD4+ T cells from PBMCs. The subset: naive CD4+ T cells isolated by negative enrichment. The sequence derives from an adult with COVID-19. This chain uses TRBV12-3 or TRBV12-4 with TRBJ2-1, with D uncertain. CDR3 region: CASWRYNEQFF. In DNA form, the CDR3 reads TGTGCCAGTTGGCGGTACAATGAGCAGTTCTTC.